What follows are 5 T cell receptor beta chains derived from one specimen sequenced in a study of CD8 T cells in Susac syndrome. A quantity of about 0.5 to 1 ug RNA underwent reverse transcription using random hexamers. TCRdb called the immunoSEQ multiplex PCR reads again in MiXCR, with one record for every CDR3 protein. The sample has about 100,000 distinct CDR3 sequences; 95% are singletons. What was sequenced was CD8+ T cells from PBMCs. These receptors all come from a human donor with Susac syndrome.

CDR3 in amino acids: CASSLRGLTEAFF. The CDR3 DNA is TGTGCCAGCAGTCTAAGGGGACTGACTGAAGCTTTCTTT. The chain recombines TRBV12-3 or TRBV12-4 with TRBJ1-1, with D perhaps matching TRBD1 (5 bases). The CDR3 length is 13 residues. V was pared by 5 bases and J by 5 bases, with 12 bases between.

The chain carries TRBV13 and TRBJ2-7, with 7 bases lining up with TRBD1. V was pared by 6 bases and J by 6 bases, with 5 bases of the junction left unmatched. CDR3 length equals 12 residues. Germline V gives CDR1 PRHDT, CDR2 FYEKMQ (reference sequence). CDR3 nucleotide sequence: TGTGCCAGCAGGACAGGGAAAGGCGAGCAGTACTTC. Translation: CASRTGKGEQYF.

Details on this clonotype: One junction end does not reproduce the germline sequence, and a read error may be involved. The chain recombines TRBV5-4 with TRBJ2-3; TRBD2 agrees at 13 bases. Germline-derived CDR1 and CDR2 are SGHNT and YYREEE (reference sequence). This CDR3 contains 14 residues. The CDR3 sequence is CASSSGTSGNEGAF. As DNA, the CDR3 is TGTGCCAGCAGCTCCGGGACTAGCGGGAATGAAGGAGCTTTT.

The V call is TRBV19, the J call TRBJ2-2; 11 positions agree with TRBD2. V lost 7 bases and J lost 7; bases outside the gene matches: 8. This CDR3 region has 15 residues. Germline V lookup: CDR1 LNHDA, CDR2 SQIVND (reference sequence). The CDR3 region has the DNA TGTGCCAGTACCCTAGCGGGGGGCCGGGGCGGGGAGCTGTTTTTT. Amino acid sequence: CASTLAGGRGGELFF.

This CDR3 reads CASSSPSGGDEQFF. The CDR3 coding sequence is TGCGCCAGCAGCTCACCTAGCGGGGGCGATGAGCAGTTCTTC. The chain has TRBV4-1 and TRBJ2-1, with 10 bases lining up with TRBD2. This CDR3 has 14 residues. V shed 5 bases, J shed 8 bases, and the junction held 6 bases outside the gene matches. Germline CDR1 reads MGHRA; CDR2 reads YSYEKL.